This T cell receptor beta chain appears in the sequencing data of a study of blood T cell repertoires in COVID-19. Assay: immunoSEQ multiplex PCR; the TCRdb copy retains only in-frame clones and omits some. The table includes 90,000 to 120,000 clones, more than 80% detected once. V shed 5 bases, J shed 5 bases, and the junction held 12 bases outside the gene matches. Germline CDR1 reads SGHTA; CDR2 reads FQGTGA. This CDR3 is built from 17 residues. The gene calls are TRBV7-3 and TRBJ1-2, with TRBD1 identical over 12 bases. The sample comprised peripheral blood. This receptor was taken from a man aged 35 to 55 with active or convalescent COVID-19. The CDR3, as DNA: TGTGCCAGCAGCCCCTCCGGGACAGGGGGCTTTCGGTATGGCTACACCTTC. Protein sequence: CASSPSGTGGFRYGYTF.